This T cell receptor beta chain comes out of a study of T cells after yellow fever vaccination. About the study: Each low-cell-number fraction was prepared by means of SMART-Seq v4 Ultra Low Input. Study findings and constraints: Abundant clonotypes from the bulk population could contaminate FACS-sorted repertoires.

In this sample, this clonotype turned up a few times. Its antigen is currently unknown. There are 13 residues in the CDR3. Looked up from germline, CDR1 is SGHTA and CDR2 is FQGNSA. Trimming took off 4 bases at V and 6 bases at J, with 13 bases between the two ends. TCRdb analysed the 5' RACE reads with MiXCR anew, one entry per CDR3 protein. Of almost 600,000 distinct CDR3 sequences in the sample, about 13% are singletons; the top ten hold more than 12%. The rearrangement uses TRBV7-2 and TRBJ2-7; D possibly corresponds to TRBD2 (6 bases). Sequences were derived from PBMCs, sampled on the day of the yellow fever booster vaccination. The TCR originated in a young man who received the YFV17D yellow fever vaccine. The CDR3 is CASSSGRGTEQYF. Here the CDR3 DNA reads TGTGCCAGCAGCTCCGGGAGAGGGACCGAGCAGTACTTC.